The clone carrying this T cell receptor (beta chain) was picked up many times. The data were obtained in a study of T-cell reconstitution after alpha-beta-depleted transplantation in children. Unique molecular identifiers were incorporated when the TCRbeta library was constructed. TCRdb re-derived calls from the PCR reads in MiXCR, one entry per CDR3 protein. The sample holds approximately 50,000 distinct CDR3 sequences, about 5.7% seen once. This CDR3 comprises 13 residues. CDR1 and CDR2 from the germline V gene are SGHRS and YFSETQ. V was shortened by 7 bases and J by 1 base, with 11 bases between the two germline ends.

The receptor was isolated from a female patient aged 2 to 10 who had a stem cell transplant for aplastic anemia, so the T cells may come from the graft donor. The chain recombines TRBV5-1 with TRBJ2-5; no firm D call. The starting material was PBMCs, mostly from graft donor cells, obtained 60 days after TCRalphabeta/CD19-depleted stem cell transplant. The chain's CDR3 is CASGPGSQETQYF. The CDR3, as DNA: TGCGCCAGCGGACCAGGCAGCCAAGAGACCCAGTACTTC.